Presented here are 2 T cell receptor beta chains from one specimen sequenced in a study of blood T cell repertoires in COVID-19. Sequencing used immunoSEQ multiplex PCR; TCRdb keeps in-frame clones, though not all of them. The sample holds 65,000 to 90,000 clones, 83% seen once. Sequences were obtained from peripheral blood. Receptors originate from a woman aged 80 or over with acute or convalescent COVID-19.

The J gene is TRBJ2-2, the V gene TRBV5-6, with 8 positions matching TRBD1. Germline loops: CDR1 SGHDT, CDR2 YYEEEE. With V trimmed by 5 bases and J by 4 bases, 10 bases remained unmatched. CDR3 length equals 16 residues. DNA of the CDR3: TGTGCCAGCAGGCACTTCCAGGGGGCCGGCACCGGGGAGCTGTTTTTT. Protein: CASRHFQGAGTGELFF.

The chain combines TRBV28 with TRBJ2-5; D perhaps matches TRBD2 (5 bases). Looked up from germline, CDR1 is MDHEN and CDR2 is SYDVKM. The CDR3 covers 14 residues. V was trimmed by 5 bases and J by 2 bases, leaving 12 bases between them. CDR3 DNA: TGTGCCAGCAGTATCAGGACTGTACAAGAGACCCAGTACTTC. It encodes CASSIRTVQETQYF.